This record concerns one T cell receptor (beta chain) sequence. The target antigen is unknown. Per germline, CDR1 ENHRY and CDR2 SYGVKD. V lost 4 bases and J 3 bases, leaving 15 bases between the germline ends. This CDR3 region has 15 residues. This entry belongs to a study of beta chain features in type 1 diabetes. Background on the study: What patients shared with healthy donors was a similar profile of age, gender and cell yields.

Broader study findings: Whether HLA type affects TCRB rearrangement stayed undetermined in the present work. Across all four CD4+ subsets, people with type 1 diabetes showed modestly shorter TCRB CDR3s.

The entirety of the isolated RNA underwent reverse transcription, so expressed TCRB transcripts were sequenced. The repertoire was sequenced with immunoSEQ multiplex PCR; TCRdb's copy has only in-frame clones and lacks some. The sample includes 600,000 to 750,000 clones, around an eighth of them seen just once. The V call is TRBV10-3, the J call TRBJ1-1; perhaps TRBD1 as D (5 bases). The specimen was naive CD4+ T cells from blood. The source is a man aged 30-40 years with type 1 diabetes. The CDR3 region has the DNA TGTGCCATCAGTGCGAACCAAGGCAGGGACACTGAAGCTTTCTTT. This encodes CAISANQGRDTEAFF.